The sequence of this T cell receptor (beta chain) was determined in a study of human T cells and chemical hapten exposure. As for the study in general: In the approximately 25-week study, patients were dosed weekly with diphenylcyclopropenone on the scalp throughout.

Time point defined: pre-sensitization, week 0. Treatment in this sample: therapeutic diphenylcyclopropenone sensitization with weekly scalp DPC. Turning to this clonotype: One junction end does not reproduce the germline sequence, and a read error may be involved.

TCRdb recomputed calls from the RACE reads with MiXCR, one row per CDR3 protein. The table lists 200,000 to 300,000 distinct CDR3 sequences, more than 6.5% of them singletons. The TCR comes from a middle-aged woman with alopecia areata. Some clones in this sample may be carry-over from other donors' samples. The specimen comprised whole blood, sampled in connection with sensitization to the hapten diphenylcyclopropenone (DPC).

Here the CDR3 reads CATSRRGNTVELFF. The CDR3 bases are TGTGCCACCAGCCGCAGGGGGAACACCGTGGAGCTGTTTTTT. This sequence joins TRBV15 and TRBJ2-2; 7 bases fit TRBD1. Per germline, CDR1 LNHNV and CDR2 YYDKDF (reference sequence). This CDR3 has 14 residues.